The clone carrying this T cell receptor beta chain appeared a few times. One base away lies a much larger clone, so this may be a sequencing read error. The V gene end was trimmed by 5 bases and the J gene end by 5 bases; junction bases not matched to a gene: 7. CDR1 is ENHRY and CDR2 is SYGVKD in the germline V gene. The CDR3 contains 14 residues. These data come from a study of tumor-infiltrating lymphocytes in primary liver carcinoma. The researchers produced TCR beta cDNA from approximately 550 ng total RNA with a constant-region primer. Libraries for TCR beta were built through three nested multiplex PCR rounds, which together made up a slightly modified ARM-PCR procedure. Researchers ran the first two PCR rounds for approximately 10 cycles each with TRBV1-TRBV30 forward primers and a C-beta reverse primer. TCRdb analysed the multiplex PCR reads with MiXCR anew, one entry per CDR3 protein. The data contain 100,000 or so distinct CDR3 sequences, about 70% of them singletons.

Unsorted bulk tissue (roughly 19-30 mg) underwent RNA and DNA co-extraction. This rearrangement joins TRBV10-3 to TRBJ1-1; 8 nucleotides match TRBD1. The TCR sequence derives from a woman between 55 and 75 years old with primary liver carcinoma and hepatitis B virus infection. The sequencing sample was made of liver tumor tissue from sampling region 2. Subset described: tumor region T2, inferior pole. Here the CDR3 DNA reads TGTGCCATCAGTAACCAGGGGGCCCCGACTGAAGCTTTCTTT. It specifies CAISNQGAPTEAFF.